The rows below give T cell receptor beta chains drawn from one sample of a study of T cell responses to AZD1222 COVID-19 vaccine. The protocol was immunoSEQ multiplex PCR, while the TCRdb copy is restricted to in-frame clones and leaves out a portion. The data contain about 72,000 clones, about 88% of them singletons. Sample: peripheral blood, taken 28 days after the second AZD1222 dose. The receptors shown here come from an adult who received the AZD1222 COVID-19 vaccine. CDR3s include the opening cysteine and the closing phenylalanine or tryptophan.

J gene,V gene,CDR3 protein
TRBJ1-1,TRBV4-3,CASSPRGGTEAFF
TRBJ1-1,TRBV28,CASSLQGRSTEAFF
TRBJ2-5,TRBV9,CASSVGSREGGETQYF
TRBJ2-7,TRBV9,CASSVDGTQTLYEQYF
TRBJ2-5,TRBV24-1,CATNAGAGGQETQYF
TRBJ2-1,TRBV5-1,CASSSSGDYNEQFF
TRBJ2-7,TRBV19,CASSIGSAGGGEQYF
TRBJ2-7,TRBV5-4,CASSPGTATYEQYF
TRBJ1-1,TRBV6-2/TRBV6-3,CASSYPAPAGRAFF
TRBJ2-5,TRBV11-2,CASSWGTSGVEETQYF
TRBJ1-2,TRBV4-2,CASSQDRTGTGHGYTF
TRBJ2-7,TRBV27,CASSQENPGQSYEQYF
TRBJ2-1,TRBV4-3,CASSQAPSGLAGQQFF
TRBJ1-2,TRBV11-2,CASSPFPGSGYTF
TRBJ1-6,TRBV12-5,CASGLEDGSPLHF
TRBJ2-7,TRBV25-1,CASRGTGGYEQYF
TRBJ2-7,TRBV6-1,CASSEWDRGGYEQYF
TRBJ1-6,TRBV9,CASTSQGANSPLHF
TRBJ1-1,TRBV11-2,CASSYSRRANTEAFF
TRBJ1-2,TRBV12-3/TRBV12-4,CASSLGTGGSYTF
TRBJ2-1,TRBV5-6,CASSWAANEQFF
TRBJ2-1,TRBV10-3,CAISEDRAATNEQFF
TRBJ1-4,TRBV29-1,CSVSDPATNEKLFF
TRBJ2-7,TRBV6-5,CASSSWGSGIEQYF
TRBJ2-2,TRBV28,CASSFLAGNTGELFF
TRBJ2-1,TRBV19,CASMGSQTIYNEQFF
TRBJ1-5,TRBV25-1,CASSEDSSNQPQHF
TRBJ1-1,TRBV7-3,CASSPTGVTEAFF
TRBJ2-2,TRBV9,CASSVASANIGELFF
TRBJ2-7,TRBV5-6,CASSPGPQIYEQYF
TRBJ2-1,TRBV10-3,CAISDHQRTGGSYNEQFF
TRBJ2-7,TRBV30,CAWSLGQRQYF
TRBJ1-4,TRBV25-1,CASSQPRTAPNEKLFF
TRBJ1-5,TRBV24-1,CATSDGDSWTRGQHF
TRBJ2-7,TRBV14,CASSRSLAASSYEQYF
TRBJ2-1,TRBV7-3,CASSLMGLVIDEQFF
TRBJ2-3,TRBV28,CASSTRTQTDTQYF
TRBJ2-1,TRBV7-6,CASSLGGGYYNEQFF
TRBJ2-1,TRBV7-3,CASSNPGRGEQFF
TRBJ2-7,TRBV28,CASSQLKGQRDEQYF